The 31 T cell receptor beta chains below come from one sample, sequenced in a study of CXCR3-negative and CXCR3-positive naive CD8 T cells. Points from the study as a whole: CXCR3-positive naive cells carried more hydrophobic TRB CDR3s than CXCR3-negative naive cells did.

The authors made the TRB cDNA libraries by 5' RACE using UMI labels. TCRdb reprocessed the 5' RACE reads, keeping one entry per CDR3 protein, no DNA. This table lists about 140,000 distinct CDR3 sequences. Their cognate antigens are unknown. The sample was naive CXCR3+ CD8+ T cells from blood. Subset denoted: CD45RO-CCR7+CD27+CD95- naive CD8+ T cells expressing CXCR3 (TNR3+). The receptors derive from a human donor in good health. Some clones in this sample may be carry-over from other donors' samples.

V and J are TRBV12-3 or TRBV12-4 and TRBJ2-1; the TCRdb call, TRBD1, lacks DNA for checking. The CDR3 runs to 13 residues. The CDR3 sequence: CATGTVNYNEQFF.

The chain carries TRBV3-2 and TRBJ2-1. TRBV3-2 constitutes a pseudogene. The CDR3 contains 15 residues. The CDR3: CASSRRIYADNEQFF.

Here the CDR3 reads CASTLVAREETQYF. The gene calls are TRBV7-9 and TRBJ2-5; TCRdb lists TRBD2, though no DNA is available to test this call. CDR3 length: 14 amino acids. The germline CDR1 and CDR2 sequences are SEHNR and FQNEAQ (reference sequence).

V usage is TRBV14 and J usage is TRBJ1-1. The CDR3 loop spans 12 amino acids. Germline CDR1 is SGHDN and CDR2 is FVKESK. The CDR3: CASSQVTTEAFF.

The rearrangement links TRBV7-9 to TRBJ1-2; TCRdb reports TRBD1, a call that lacks DNA to check it against. The CDR3 sequence is 15 residues long. Germline lookup yields CDR1 SEHNR and CDR2 FQNEAQ (reference sequence). This chain's CDR3 is CASSGARTGGGGYTF.

The chain is built from TRBV27 and TRBJ1-1. The CDR3 totals 11 residues. Germline V gives CDR1 MNHEY, CDR2 SMNVEV (reference sequence). CDR3 residues: CASSANTEAFF.

The CDR3 here is CSATGTHFSYEQYF. This chain connects TRBV20-1 to TRBJ2-7; TCRdb calls TRBD2, which cannot be checked without DNA. This CDR3 spans 14 amino acids. Germline CDR1 DFQATT, CDR2 SNEGSKA (reference sequence).

The chain employs TRBV29-1 and TRBJ2-3. The CDR3 loop spans 12 amino acids. Germline lookup yields CDR1 SQVTM and CDR2 ANQGSEA. This CDR3 is CSVADTTDTQYF.

The genes are TRBV28 and TRBJ2-5; TCRdb's assignment of TRBD1 cannot be checked, as there is no DNA. The CDR3 has 13 amino acids. The germline CDR1 and CDR2 sequences are MDHEN and SYDVKM. This CDR3 is CASSPLEDLTQYF.

The V gene is TRBV7-2, the J gene TRBJ2-1; TCRdb outputs TRBD1, but without DNA this stays unchecked. CDR1 is SGHTA and CDR2 is FQGNSA in the germline V gene. CDR3 length: 16 amino acids. CDR3: CASSQPFWGPDNEQFF.

The chain links TRBV7-2 to TRBJ2-7; TCRdb's D gene call, TRBD2, goes unchecked for lack of DNA. The germline V gene has CDR1 SGHTA and CDR2 FQGNSA. The CDR3 totals 17 residues. The CDR3 here is CASSLEGLAGGRYEQYF.

The chain has TRBV7-2 and TRBJ2-2; TCRdb returns TRBD1, unconfirmable since there is no DNA. Germline CDR1 is SGHTA and CDR2 is FQGNSA. The CDR3 is 16 residues long. The CDR3 sequence is CASSLDDRGPTGELFF.

This chain uses TRBV28 with TRBJ1-1; the D call of TRBD1 rests on TCRdb alone, since no DNA is present to check it. The CDR3 has 14 amino acids. CDR1 is MDHEN, CDR2 SYDVKM, per germline. The CDR3 region is CASSLTGSNTEAFF.

This sequence joins TRBV18 and TRBJ1-5. Looked up from germline, CDR1 is KGHSH and CDR2 is LQKENI. This CDR3 contains 13 residues. The CDR3 is CASSPSPRQPQHF.

The chain uses TRBV15 and TRBJ1-2. There are 12 residues in the CDR3. Germline-derived CDR1 and CDR2 are LNHNV and YYDKDF (reference sequence). The CDR3 protein is CATSSANGGYTF. Based on the CDR3 plus reference TRBV15 and TRBJ1-2, the full variable domain is DAMVIQNPRYQVTQFGKPVTLSCSQTLNHNVMYWYQQKSSQAPKLLFHYYDKDFNNEADTPDNFQSRRPNTSFCFLDIRSPGLGDTAMYLCATSSANGGYTFGSGTRLTVV.

The J gene is TRBJ1-1, the V gene TRBV4-2. Germline CDR1 and CDR2: LGHNA and YNFKEQ. This CDR3 has 17 amino acids. CDR3 residues: CASSPRREQPLNTEAFF.

The chain's CDR3 is CASSFLQPDEQYF. The rearrangement joins TRBV7-9 to TRBJ2-7. Germline CDR1 is SEHNR and CDR2 is FQNEAQ (reference sequence). The CDR3 extends over 13 amino acids.

The chain employs TRBV14 and TRBJ2-1; the TCRdb call, TRBD2, lacks DNA for checking. The CDR3 has 16 residues. Germline V CDR1 and CDR2: SGHDN, FVKESK. CDR3: CASSQDRLAEDNEQFF.

The rearrangement joins TRBV14 to TRBJ2-7; TCRdb proposes TRBD2, but this gene call is untestable without DNA. Germline values: CDR1 SGHDN, CDR2 FVKESK. The CDR3 runs 13 residues. CDR3 amino acids: CASSQLRRYEQYF.

The chain joins TRBV4-1 to TRBJ2-7; TCRdb names TRBD1, which stays unverified in the absence of DNA. This CDR3 contains 14 residues. CDR1 and CDR2 from the germline V gene are MGHRA and YSYEKL. The CDR3: CASSQRQGAREQYF.

The genes are TRBV10-3 and TRBJ1-2. Germline V gene lookup returns CDR1 ENHRY and CDR2 SYGVKD. The CDR3 covers 16 residues. CDR3 residues: CAISDPNPGPSNGYTF.

The gene calls are TRBV6-1 and TRBJ1-1. The CDR3 is made up of 15 amino acids. Germline lookup yields CDR1 MNHNS and CDR2 SASEGT. The CDR3 reads CASTPTRHTRTEAFF.

The rearrangement joins TRBV29-1 to TRBJ2-7; TCRdb returns TRBD1, unconfirmable since there is no DNA. The CDR3 is 14 amino acids. Germline V gene lookup returns CDR1 SQVTM and CDR2 ANQGSEA. CDR3 sequence: CSVVQGYSSYEQYF.

This chain links TRBV9 with TRBJ2-7; the D gene TCRdb calls, TRBD1, cannot be checked with no DNA. Germline V gene lookup returns CDR1 SGDLS and CDR2 YYNGEE. The CDR3 runs to 15 residues. The CDR3 sequence: CASSVGEGVSYEQYF.

The V gene is TRBV7-9, the J gene TRBJ2-7; TCRdb gives TRBD1 as the D gene, but with no DNA this cannot be confirmed. The CDR3 covers 16 residues. Germline CDR1 SEHNR, CDR2 FQNEAQ (reference sequence). This chain's CDR3 is CASSPKSPQGAGEQYF.

The chain employs TRBV24-1 and TRBJ1-5. CDR1 is KGHDR and CDR2 is SFDVKD in the germline V gene. The CDR3 totals 13 residues. The CDR3 sequence: CATSDFANQPQHF.

V is TRBV7-3 and J is TRBJ2-1; TCRdb's D call, TRBD1, is unchecked because there is no DNA. This CDR3 is 13 amino acids long. In germline, CDR1 is SGHTA, CDR2 FQGTGA. CDR3 in amino acids: CASSYGGYNEQFF.

The chain links TRBV10-1 to TRBJ2-7; TCRdb selects TRBD2, and the lack of DNA leaves this call unchecked. This CDR3 region has 14 residues. The germline gives CDR1 WNHNN, CDR2 SYGVQD (reference sequence). The CDR3 sequence: CASSGTSSRYEQYF.

V is TRBV7-9 and J is TRBJ2-1. This CDR3 spans 16 amino acids. Germline lookup yields CDR1 SEHNR and CDR2 FQNEAQ (reference sequence). The CDR3 is CASSLKGSKKRNEQFF. Full variable domain (remainder filled in from reference TRBV7-9 and TRBJ2-1): DTGVSQNPRHKITKRGQNVTFRCDPISEHNRLYWYRQTLGQGPEFLTYFQNEAQLEKSRLLSDRFSAERPKGSFSTLEIQRTEQGDSAMYLCASSLKGSKKRNEQFFGPGTRLTVL.

CDR3 residues: CSALWTGELFF. V gene TRBV29-1 combines with J gene TRBJ2-2. This CDR3 comprises 11 residues. The germline CDR1 and CDR2 sequences are SQVTM and ANQGSEA.

CDR3 protein: CASSERAASSYNSPLHF. V is TRBV9 and J is TRBJ1-6. CDR1 SGDLS and CDR2 YYNGEE come from the germline V gene. The CDR3 has 17 residues.